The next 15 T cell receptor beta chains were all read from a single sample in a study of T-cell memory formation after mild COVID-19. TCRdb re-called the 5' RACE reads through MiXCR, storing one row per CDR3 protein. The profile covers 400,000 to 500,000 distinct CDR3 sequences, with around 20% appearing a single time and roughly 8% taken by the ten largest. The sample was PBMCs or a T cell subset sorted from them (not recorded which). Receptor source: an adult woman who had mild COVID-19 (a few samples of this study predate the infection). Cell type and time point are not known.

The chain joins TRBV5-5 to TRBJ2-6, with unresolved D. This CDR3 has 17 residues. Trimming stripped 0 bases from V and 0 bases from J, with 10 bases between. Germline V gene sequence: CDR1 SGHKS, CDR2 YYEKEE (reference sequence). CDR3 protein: CASSLEASFSGANVLTF. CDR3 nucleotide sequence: TGTGCCAGCAGCTTGGAGGCCTCCTTCTCTGGGGCCAACGTCCTGACTTTC.

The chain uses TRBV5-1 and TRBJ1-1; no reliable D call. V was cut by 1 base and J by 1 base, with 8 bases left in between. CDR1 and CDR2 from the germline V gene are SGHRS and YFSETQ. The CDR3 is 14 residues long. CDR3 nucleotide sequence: TGCGCCAGCAGCTTGACTACACCGAACACTGAAGCTTTCTTT. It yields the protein CASSLTTPNTEAFF.

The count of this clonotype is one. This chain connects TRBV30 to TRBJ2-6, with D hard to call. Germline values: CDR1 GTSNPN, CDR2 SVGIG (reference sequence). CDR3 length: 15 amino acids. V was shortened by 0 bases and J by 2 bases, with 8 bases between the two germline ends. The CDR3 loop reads CAWSVPRPGANVLTF. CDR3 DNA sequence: TGTGCCTGGAGTGTTCCCCGGCCTGGGGCCAACGTCCTGACTTTC.

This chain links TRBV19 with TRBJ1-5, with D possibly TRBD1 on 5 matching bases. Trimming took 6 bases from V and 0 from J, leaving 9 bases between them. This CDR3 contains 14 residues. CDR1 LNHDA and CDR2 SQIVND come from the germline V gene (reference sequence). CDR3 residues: CASRRGSSNQPQHF. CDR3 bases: TGTGCCAGTAGACGGGGGTCTAGCAATCAGCCCCAGCATTTT.

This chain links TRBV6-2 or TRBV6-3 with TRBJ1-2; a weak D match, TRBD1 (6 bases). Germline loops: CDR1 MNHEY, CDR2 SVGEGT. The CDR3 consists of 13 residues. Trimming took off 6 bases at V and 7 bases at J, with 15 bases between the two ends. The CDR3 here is CASSLTGNSGYTF. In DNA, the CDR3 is TGTGCCAGCAGCCTTACAGGGAATAGTGGCTACACCTTC.

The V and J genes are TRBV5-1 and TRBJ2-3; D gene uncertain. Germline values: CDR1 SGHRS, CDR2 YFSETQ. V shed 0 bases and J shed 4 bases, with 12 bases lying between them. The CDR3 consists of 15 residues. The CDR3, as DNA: TGCGCCAGCAGCTTGGCCGCGAAGGCCTCAGATACGCAGTATTTT. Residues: CASSLAAKASDTQYF. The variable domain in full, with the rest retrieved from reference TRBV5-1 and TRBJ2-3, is KAGVTQTPRYLIKTRGQQVTLSCSPISGHRSVSWYQQTPGQGLQFLFEYFSETQRNKGNFPGRFSGRQFSNSRSEMNVSTLELGDSALYLCASSLAAKASDTQYFGPGTRLTVL.

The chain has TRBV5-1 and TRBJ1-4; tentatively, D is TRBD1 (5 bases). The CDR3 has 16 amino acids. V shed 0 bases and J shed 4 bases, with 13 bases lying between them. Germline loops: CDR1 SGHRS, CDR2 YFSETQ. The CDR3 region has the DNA TGCGCCAGCAGCTTGGCCAGGGATCCTTTTAATGAAAAACTGTTTTTT. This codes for CASSLARDPFNEKLFF.

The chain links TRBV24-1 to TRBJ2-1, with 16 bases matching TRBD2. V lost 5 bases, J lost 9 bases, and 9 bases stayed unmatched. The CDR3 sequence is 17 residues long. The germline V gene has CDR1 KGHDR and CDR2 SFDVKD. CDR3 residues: CATSAAGLAGGTGEQFF. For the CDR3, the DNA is TGTGCCACCAGTGCGGCGGGACTAGCGGGAGGGACGGGTGAGCAGTTCTTC.

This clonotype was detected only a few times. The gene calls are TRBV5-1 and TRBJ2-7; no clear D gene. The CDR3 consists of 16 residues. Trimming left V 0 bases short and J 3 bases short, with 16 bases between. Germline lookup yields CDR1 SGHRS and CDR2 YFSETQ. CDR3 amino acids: CASSLAWLGEDYEQYF. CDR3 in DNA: TGCGCCAGCAGCTTGGCCTGGCTAGGTGAGGACTACGAGCAGTACTTC.

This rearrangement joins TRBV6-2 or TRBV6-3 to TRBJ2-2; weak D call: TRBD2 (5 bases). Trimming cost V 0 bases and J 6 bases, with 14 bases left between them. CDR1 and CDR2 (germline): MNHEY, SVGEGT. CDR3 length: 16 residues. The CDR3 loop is CASSYSVGRLSGELFF. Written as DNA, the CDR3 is TGTGCCAGCAGTTACTCGGTGGGGAGATTGTCCGGGGAGCTGTTTTTT.

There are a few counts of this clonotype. The CDR3 protein is CASSAGAGGYGYTF. CDR3 in DNA: TGTGCCAGCAGTGCGGGGGCAGGGGGCTATGGCTACACCTTC. The genes are TRBV25-1 and TRBJ1-2; 7 nucleotides line up with TRBD1. Germline trimming cut 4 bases from V and 4 bases from J; bases unmatched to any gene: 6. The CDR3 has 14 amino acids. Germline-derived CDR1 and CDR2 are MGHDK and SYGVNS.

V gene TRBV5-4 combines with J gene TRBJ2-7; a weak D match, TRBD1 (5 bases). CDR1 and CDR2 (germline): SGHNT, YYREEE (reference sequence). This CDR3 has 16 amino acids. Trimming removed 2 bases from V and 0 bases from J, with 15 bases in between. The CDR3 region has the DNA TGTGCCAGCAGCTTTGCCGACAGTCCTTTCTCCTACGAGCAGTACTTC. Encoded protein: CASSFADSPFSYEQYF. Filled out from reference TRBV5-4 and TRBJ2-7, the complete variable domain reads ETGVTQSPTHLIKTRGQQVTLRCSSQSGHNTVSWYQQALGQGPQFIFQYYREEENGRGNFPPRFSGLQFPNYSSELNVNALELDDSALYLCASSFADSPFSYEQYFGPGTRLTVT.

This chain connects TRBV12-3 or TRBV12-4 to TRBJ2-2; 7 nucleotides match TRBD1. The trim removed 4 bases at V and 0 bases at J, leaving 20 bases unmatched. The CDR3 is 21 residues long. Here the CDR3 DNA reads TGTGCCAGCAGTTCCACCCACAGGGGTCTCAGGTGGGCCACGAACACCGGGGAGCTGTTTTTT. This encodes CASSSTHRGLRWATNTGELFF.

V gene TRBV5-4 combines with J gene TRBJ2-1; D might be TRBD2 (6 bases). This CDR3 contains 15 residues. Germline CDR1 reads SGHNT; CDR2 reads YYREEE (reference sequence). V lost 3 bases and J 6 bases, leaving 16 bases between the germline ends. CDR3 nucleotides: TGTGCCAGCAGCTACGAGAGCGGGTCCCCCAATGAGCAGTTCTTC. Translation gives CASSYESGSPNEQFF.

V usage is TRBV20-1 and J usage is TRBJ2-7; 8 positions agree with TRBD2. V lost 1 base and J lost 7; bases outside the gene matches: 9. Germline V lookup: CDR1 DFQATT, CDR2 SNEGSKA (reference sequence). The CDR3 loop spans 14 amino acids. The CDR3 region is CSARADLRGREQYF. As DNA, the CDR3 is TGCAGTGCTAGAGCCGATCTCCGCGGGAGGGAGCAGTACTTC.